One sample yielded the 9 T cell receptor beta chains listed below, sequenced in a study of T-cell memory formation after mild COVID-19. TCRdb re-analysed the 5' RACE reads in MiXCR, keeping a single row per CDR3 protein. This repertoire shows 150,000 to 200,000 distinct CDR3 sequences, 20% to 25% found once; its top ten account for 20% to 25%. The sample comprised PBMCs or a T cell subset sorted from them (not recorded which). The receptor set was obtained from an adult woman who had mild COVID-19 (a few samples of this study predate the infection). Cell type and time point are not known.

This clonotype was recorded many times. The V gene is TRBV7-9, the J gene TRBJ2-7; possibly TRBD2 for D (6 bases). The CDR3 consists of 19 residues. Germline V lookup: CDR1 SEHNR, CDR2 FQNEAQ (reference sequence). Trimming removed 4 bases at V and 0 bases at J, with 25 bases between. The CDR3 is CASSSTDPERRGGSYEQYF. CDR3 coding DNA: TGTGCCAGCAGCTCGACAGACCCCGAGCGGCGGGGCGGCTCCTACGAGCAGTACTTC.

This clonotype was counted a few times. V usage is TRBV6-5 and J usage is TRBJ1-1, with a tentative D call TRBD1 (5 bases). Germline loops: CDR1 MNHEY, CDR2 SVGAGI. The V end lost 6 bases, the J end lost 5 bases, and 10 bases lay between the germline ends. The CDR3 runs to 12 residues. CDR3 region: CASRNGGTEAFF. CDR3 coding DNA: TGTGCCAGCAGAAACGGGGGGACTGAAGCTTTCTTT.

This rearrangement joins TRBV5-1 to TRBJ2-1, with 9 bases matching TRBD1. The V segment lost 4 bases and the J segment 7 bases; nucleotides outside the gene matches: 6. Germline V gene data show CDR1 as SGHRS and CDR2 as YFSETQ. The CDR3 covers 14 residues. The CDR3 sequence is CASSPGTGSNEQFF. CDR3 in DNA: TGCGCCAGCAGCCCCGGGACAGGGTCAAATGAGCAGTTCTTC.

The chain couples TRBV11-2 to TRBJ2-3; D ambiguous. CDR1 and CDR2 from the germline V gene are SGHAT and FQNNGV. V was trimmed by 8 bases and J by 4 bases, leaving 10 bases between them. The CDR3 extends over 12 amino acids. CDR3 in DNA: TGTGCCAGCCCTGGTGGGCCAGATACGCAGTATTTT. It is translated as CASPGGPDTQYF.

The chain couples TRBV4-1 to TRBJ1-1; D is ambiguous. The CDR3 loop spans 15 amino acids. The germline V gene encodes CDR1 MGHRA and CDR2 YSYEKL. With 2 bases removed from V and 4 bases from J, the gap between germline ends came to 14 bases. In DNA form, the CDR3 reads TGCGCCAGCAGCCAATCATATGGCGTTGGCACTGAAGCTTTCTTT. Its protein product is CASSQSYGVGTEAFF.

This clonotype was counted ten times or more. The chain employs TRBV5-5 and TRBJ2-2; 7 nucleotides agree with TRBD1. Germline values: CDR1 SGHKS, CDR2 YYEKEE (reference sequence). The CDR3 has 14 amino acids. V was clipped by 2 bases and J by 3 bases; unmatched bases: 1. CDR3 coding DNA: TGTGCCAGCAGCTTCGGACAGGACACCGGGGAGCTGTTTTTT. Its protein is CASSFGQDTGELFF. Variable domain in full (rest from reference TRBV5-5 and TRBJ2-2): DAGVTQSPTHLIKTRGQQVTLRCSPISGHKSVSWYQQVLGQGPQFIFQYYEKEERGRGNFPDRFSARQFPNYSSELNVNALLLGDSALYLCASSFGQDTGELFFGEGSRLTVL.

This chain uses TRBV5-4 with TRBJ1-2, with TRBD1 matching over 7 bases. In germline, CDR1 is SGHNT, CDR2 YYREEE (reference sequence). This CDR3 spans 14 amino acids. The trim removed 1 base at V and 4 bases at J, leaving 4 bases unmatched. CDR3 sequence (DNA): TGTGCCAGCAGCTTGCTTGGGACAGCCTATGGCTACACCTTC. Protein sequence: CASSLLGTAYGYTF.

This clonotype has just a few counts. V gene TRBV4-1 combines with J gene TRBJ1-2; D is unclear. Trimming shortened V by 4 bases and J by 2 bases, and 17 bases separated the two germline ends. The CDR3 has 16 residues. CDR1 is MGHRA and CDR2 is YSYEKL in the germline V gene. CDR3: CASSPNLEAGNYGYTF. The CDR3 nucleotides are TGCGCCAGCAGCCCTAATCTGGAAGCAGGCAACTATGGCTACACCTTC.

This clonotype was seen only a few times. V is TRBV4-3 and J is TRBJ2-7; D call uncertain. Looked up from germline, CDR1 is LGHNA and CDR2 is YSLEER. The V gene lost 0 bases and the J gene lost 4 bases, with 10 bases spanning the gap. The CDR3 runs 14 residues. CDR3 sequence: CASSQDSSAYEQYF. DNA for the CDR3: TGCGCCAGCAGCCAAGATTCGTCTGCGTACGAGCAGTACTTC.